This T cell receptor beta chain was sequenced for a study of graft-versus-host responses after intestinal transplantation. About this clone itself: What it binds is not known.

Deletions cut 2 bases from V and 6 bases from J, with 14 bases between. This CDR3 region has 14 residues. Looked up from germline, CDR1 is MNHNS and CDR2 is SASEGT. The repertoire was sequenced with immunoSEQ multiplex PCR; TCRdb's copy has only in-frame clones and lacks some. The sample lists about 81,000 clones; 85% to 90% were seen once. The source was unstimulated CD4+ T cells sorted from spleen or lymph node cells, collected before intestinal transplant. This chain connects TRBV6-1 to TRBJ2-7; weak D call: TRBD2 (6 bases). The sequence was obtained from a human donor who received an intestinal transplant. The CDR3 sequence: CASSELGGRGEQYF. CDR3 nucleotide sequence: TGTGCCAGCAGTGAACTGGGAGGAAGAGGCGAGCAGTACTTC.